The 28 T cell receptor beta chains presented below share a single source sample, sequenced in a study of radiotherapy plus CTLA-4 blockade in lung cancer. TCRdb's copy holds only in-frame clones and misses some; the assay was immunoSEQ multiplex PCR. In the table there are approximately 65,000 clones, about 80% of which are singletons. Material: peripheral blood, obtained from a patient treated with radiotherapy plus ipilimumab. All receptors derive from a human donor with non-small cell lung cancer who had a complete response to radiotherapy plus ipilimumab.

V gene TRBV4-2 combines with J gene TRBJ1-2, with a tentative D call TRBD1 (5 bases). The CDR3 spans 12 residues. Germline V gene data show CDR1 as LGHNA and CDR2 as YNFKEQ. V was cut by 4 bases and J by 12 bases, with 15 bases left in between. CDR3: CASSRAGGENTF. The CDR3 nucleotides read TGTGCCAGCAGCCGCGCGGGGGGGGAAAACACCTTC.

The rearrangement uses TRBV7-2 and TRBJ1-2, with 7 bases that match TRBD1. J gave up 8 bases and V 4 bases, and 10 bases lay outside the gene matches. Per germline, CDR1 SGHTA and CDR2 FQGNSA. The CDR3 runs 14 residues. The CDR3 nucleotides read TGTGCCAGCAGCTCAGGGGGAAAGGTCTGGGGCTACACCTTC. Amino acid sequence: CASSSGGKVWGYTF.

The chain combines TRBV5-1 with TRBJ2-3; no definite D call. CDR1 SGHRS and CDR2 YFSETQ come from the germline V gene. This CDR3 is built from 13 residues. The V end was cut by 4 bases, the J end by 3 bases, with 9 bases between. The CDR3 region is CASSPGSTDTQYF. CDR3 nucleotides: TGCGCCAGCAGCCCCGGGTCTACAGATACGCAGTATTTT.

The V and J genes are TRBV7-8 and TRBJ1-1, with D perhaps TRBD1 (5 bases). The CDR3 sequence is 14 residues long. Germline CDR1 SGHVS, CDR2 FQNEAQ. The V end was cut by 4 bases, the J end by 2 bases, with 11 bases between. The CDR3 coding sequence is TGTGCCAGCAGCTGGGGCGGACTCAACACTGAAGCTTTCTTT. Residues: CASSWGGLNTEAFF.

The V call is TRBV7-2, the J call TRBJ1-4, with D possibly being TRBD1 (6 bases). V was trimmed by 5 bases and J by 0 bases, leaving 13 bases between them. Germline V gives CDR1 SGHTA, CDR2 FQGNSA. The CDR3 length is 16 residues. CDR3 sequence: CASSHHREATNEKLFF. The CDR3 DNA sequence: TGTGCCAGCAGCCACCACAGGGAGGCAACTAATGAAAAACTGTTTTTT.

This chain connects TRBV5-6 to TRBJ1-5; 9 bases match TRBD1. The V gene's germline CDR1 is SGHDT and CDR2 YYEEEE. CDR3 size: 15 residues. V was pared by 2 bases and J by 6 bases, with 6 bases of the junction left unmatched. The CDR3 bases are TGTGCCAGCAGCTTAGGACAGGGGTGGAGTCAGCCCCAGCATTTT. Translated: CASSLGQGWSQPQHF.

CDR3: CASSSGQGMRGNEKLFF. CDR3 DNA: TGTGCCAGCAGCTCAGGACAGGGAATGCGCGGTAATGAAAAACTGTTTTTT. The V and J genes are TRBV13 and TRBJ1-4; 8 positions match TRBD1. Trimming took 4 bases from V and 4 from J; bases not matched to a gene: 11. The CDR3 totals 17 residues. CDR1 and CDR2 from the germline V gene are PRHDT and FYEKMQ (reference sequence).

V usage is TRBV4-1 and J usage is TRBJ2-3; the match to TRBD1 covers 10 bases. Looked up from germline, CDR1 is MGHRA and CDR2 is YSYEKL. This CDR3 spans 18 amino acids. V shed 0 bases, J shed 8 bases, and the junction held 14 bases outside the gene matches. The CDR3 here is CASSQEIQWTGGSGTQYF. The DNA of the CDR3 is TGCGCCAGCAGCCAAGAAATACAGTGGACAGGGGGGAGCGGTACGCAGTATTTT.

This chain uses TRBV6-6 with TRBJ1-2, with TRBD1 matching 8 bases. Germline CDR1 reads MNHNY; CDR2 reads SVGAGI (reference sequence). This CDR3 has 16 amino acids. V shed 5 bases, J shed 0 bases, and the junction held 8 bases outside the gene matches. The CDR3 sequence: CASSATGANTNYGYTF. CDR3 nucleotide sequence: TGTGCCAGCAGTGCGACAGGGGCGAATACTAACTATGGCTACACCTTC.

This clone has just one count. The V gene is TRBV5-6, the J gene TRBJ1-1; D gene unclear. CDR1 and CDR2 from the germline V gene are SGHDT and YYEEEE. The V gene lost 2 bases and the J gene lost 0 bases, with 5 bases spanning the gap. This CDR3 region has 13 residues. In DNA form, the CDR3 reads TGTGCCAGCAGCTTTAAAGTGAACACTGAAGCTTTCTTT. It translates to CASSFKVNTEAFF. The complete variable domain, with remaining parts taken from reference TRBV5-6 and TRBJ1-1, reads DAGVTQSPTHLIKTRGQQVTLRCSPKSGHDTVSWYQQALGQGPQFIFQYYEEEERQRGNFPDRFSGHQFPNYSSELNVNALLLGDSALYLCASSFKVNTEAFFGQGTRLTVV.

This clone was detected once. The chain combines TRBV15 with TRBJ2-1; D is ambiguous. Trimming shortened V by 0 bases and J by 3 bases, and 3 bases separated the two germline ends. The germline V gene has CDR1 LNHNV and CDR2 YYDKDF (reference sequence). The CDR3 runs 13 residues. CDR3 DNA sequence: TGTGCCACCAGCAGAGATTACTACAATGAGCAGTTCTTC. This codes for CATSRDYYNEQFF. Using reference TRBV15 and TRBJ2-1 for the parts outside the CDR3, the full variable domain is DAMVIQNPRYQVTQFGKPVTLSCSQTLNHNVMYWYQQKSSQAPKLLFHYYDKDFNNEADTPDNFQSRRPNTSFCFLDIRSPGLGDTAMYLCATSRDYYNEQFFGPGTRLTVL.

The chain employs TRBV12-5 and TRBJ1-1, with 7 bases aligning to TRBD1. The germline V gene has CDR1 LGHNT and CDR2 FRNRAP. The CDR3 is made up of 17 amino acids. The ends lost 2 bases at V and 11 bases at J; junction bases unmatched: 20. The CDR3 here is CASGLPGRTRQGAYAFF. CDR3 sequence (DNA): TGTGCTAGTGGTTTGCCCGGTCGGACTAGACAGGGTGCGTACGCTTTCTTT.

This clone has a single count. The chain employs TRBV2 and TRBJ2-2; 14 positions agree with TRBD2. Unmatched junction bases numbered 10, after V lost 6 bases and J lost 4 bases. Germline assignment: CDR1 SNHLY and CDR2 FYNNEI. The CDR3 length is 18 residues. This CDR3 is CASRTGTSGGSGTGELFF. The CDR3 bases are TGTGCCAGCAGAACCGGGACTAGCGGGGGCTCGGGCACCGGGGAGCTGTTTTTT. Based on the CDR3 plus reference TRBV2 and TRBJ2-2, the full variable domain is EPEVTQTPSHQVTQMGQEVILRCVPISNHLYFYWYRQILGQKVEFLVSFYNNEISEKSEIFDDQFSVERPDGSNFTLKIRSTKLEDSAMYFCASRTGTSGGSGTGELFFGEGSRLTVL.

The chain couples TRBV6-1 to TRBJ2-5; TRBD1 matches at 8 bases. Trimming cost V 7 bases and J 3 bases; bases outside gene matches: 4. Germline V CDR1 and CDR2: MNHNS, SASEGT. The CDR3 length is 13 residues. CDR3 sequence (DNA): TGTGCCAGCACCGGACAGGGCAAAGAGACCCAGTACTTC. Translating gives CASTGQGKETQYF.

This clone occurred a few times. The chain couples TRBV9 to TRBJ2-1; 14 bases are a match to TRBD2. Trimming took 4 bases from V and 8 from J; bases not matched to a gene: 14. This CDR3 region has 18 residues. Germline CDR1 reads SGDLS; CDR2 reads YYNGEE. CDR3 nucleotide sequence: TGTGCCAGCAGCCCTCCCCCGGGACTAGCGGGAGATGGCGATGAGCAGTTCTTC. The encoded protein is CASSPPPGLAGDGDEQFF.

The chain employs TRBV28 and TRBJ2-7; D is perhaps TRBD1 (6 bases). CDR3 size: 13 residues. CDR1 MDHEN and CDR2 SYDVKM come from the germline V gene. V was cut by 6 bases and J by 6 bases, with 15 bases left in between. CDR3 sequence: CASSRGIGGEQYF. In nucleotides, the CDR3 is TGTGCCAGCAGCAGGGGAATAGGCGGCGAGCAGTACTTC.

CDR3 sequence (DNA): TGTGCCAGCAGTTATAGGACAGGGGTAAACACCATATATTTT. It codes for CASSYRTGVNTIYF. The chain joins TRBV6-5 to TRBJ1-3, with 9 bases lining up with TRBD1. This CDR3 has 14 residues. Looked up from germline, CDR1 is MNHEY and CDR2 is SVGAGI. The junction had 3 bases not matched to a gene; V was cut back by 3 bases and J by 6 bases.

This clone was seen only a few times. CDR3 DNA: TGTGCCAGCAGCACACGACGGTGGGGACAGACCTACGAGCAGTACTTC. This translates into CASSTRRWGQTYEQYF. The chain employs TRBV5-4 and TRBJ2-7, with TRBD1 matching over 7 bases. This CDR3 spans 16 amino acids. Germline V gene data show CDR1 as SGHNT and CDR2 as YYREEE (reference sequence). Trimming at V came to 4 bases and at J to 2 bases, leaving 12 bases not matched to a gene.

This chain joins TRBV5-1 and TRBJ2-7; a weak D match, TRBD1 (6 bases). V lost 4 bases and J 3 bases, leaving 11 bases between the germline ends. Per the germline V gene, CDR1 is SGHRS and CDR2 is YFSETQ. This CDR3 spans 13 amino acids. The CDR3 DNA is TGCGCCAGCAGCCAGGGACAACTCTACGAGCAGTACTTC. Its protein product is CASSQGQLYEQYF.

The J gene is TRBJ1-3, the V gene TRBV19; D remains ambiguous. Germline V gene data show CDR1 as LNHDA and CDR2 as SQIVND (reference sequence). The CDR3 is made up of 15 amino acids. Between the trimmed V and J ends, which lost 4 bases and 0 bases, there was a span of 10 bases. The CDR3 nucleotides are TGTGCCAGTAGTAGGGGTGACAACTCTGGAAACACCATATATTTT. Translating gives CASSRGDNSGNTIYF.

This rearrangement joins TRBV2 to TRBJ2-3, with TRBD1 matching over 11 bases. After removal of 6 bases from V and 5 bases from J, the junction contained 7 bases not matched to a gene. CDR3 size: 15 residues. Germline loops: CDR1 SNHLY, CDR2 FYNNEI. CDR3 coding DNA: TGTGCCAGCAGCCGTGGACAGGGGGCGAGAGATACGCAGTATTTT. This sequence encodes CASSRGQGARDTQYF.

The chain carries TRBV7-9 and TRBJ1-5; TRBD1 matches 7 bases. The germline V gene encodes CDR1 SEHNR and CDR2 FQNEAQ (reference sequence). The CDR3 consists of 15 residues. With V trimmed by 1 base and J by 6 bases, 6 bases remained unmatched. The CDR3 reads CASSLGQGRAQPQHF. DNA of the CDR3: TGTGCCAGCAGCTTAGGACAGGGTAGGGCTCAGCCCCAGCATTTT.

V and J are TRBV6-7 and TRBJ1-2, with a weak D call TRBD1 (6 bases). TRBV6-7 counts as an open reading frame of uncertain function. The CDR3 has 14 residues. Trimming stripped 7 bases from V and 6 bases from J, with 18 bases between. CDR3 amino acids: CASNGQLCLDGYTF. CDR3 DNA sequence: TGTGCCAGCAACGGACAGCTGTGTCTAGATGGCTACACCTTC.

For the CDR3, the DNA is TGCGCCAGCAGCTTGGTAGCGGGAGGGAGAAATGAGCAGTTCTTC. Translating gives CASSLVAGGRNEQFF. This chain uses TRBV5-1 with TRBJ2-1, with 11 positions matching TRBD2. The trim removed 0 bases at V and 7 bases at J, leaving 3 bases unmatched. Germline V gene data show CDR1 as SGHRS and CDR2 as YFSETQ. The CDR3 loop spans 15 amino acids. Supplemented by reference TRBV5-1 and TRBJ2-1, the full variable domain reads KAGVTQTPRYLIKTRGQQVTLSCSPISGHRSVSWYQQTPGQGLQFLFEYFSETQRNKGNFPGRFSGRQFSNSRSEMNVSTLELGDSALYLCASSLVAGGRNEQFFGPGTRLTVL.

The rearrangement uses TRBV20-1 and TRBJ1-5; D not certain. The CDR3 loop spans 11 amino acids. V was clipped by 7 bases and J by 3 bases, with 7 bases between them. Per germline, CDR1 DFQATT and CDR2 SNEGSKA (reference sequence). The CDR3 reads CSVGPNQPQHF. For the CDR3, the DNA is TGCAGTGTCGGACCCAATCAGCCCCAGCATTTT.

This chain connects TRBV5-1 to TRBJ1-4, with 11 positions matching TRBD1. V trimming: 0 bases; J trimming: 4 bases; junction bases outside the gene matches: 2. Per germline, CDR1 SGHRS and CDR2 YFSETQ. The CDR3 consists of 16 residues. The CDR3 loop reads CASSLEGTGGNEKLFF. The CDR3 DNA reads as TGCGCCAGCAGCTTGGAGGGGACAGGGGGTAATGAAAAACTGTTTTTT.

The chain is built from TRBV7-2 and TRBJ1-5; 8 bases align to TRBD1. This CDR3 spans 15 amino acids. From germline, CDR1 is SGHTA and CDR2 FQGNSA. V dropped 5 bases and J dropped 6; count of bases not matched to a gene: 9. The CDR3 loop reads CASSLDRGVSQPQHF. In nucleotides, the CDR3 is TGTGCCAGCAGCCTCGACAGGGGAGTGAGTCAGCCCCAGCATTTT.

The rearrangement links TRBV6-5 to TRBJ2-2; D ambiguous. V was cut by 9 bases and J by 4 bases, with 6 bases left in between. The CDR3 runs to 11 residues. Germline V gene lookup returns CDR1 MNHEY and CDR2 SVGAGI. CDR3 in DNA: TGTGCCAGTTTAGGCACCGGGGAGCTGTTTTTT. Translating gives CASLGTGELFF.